These 29 T cell receptor beta chains were sequenced from one sample in a study of cytomegalovirus exposure and HLA in healthy donors. This PCR relied on a set of 60 Vbeta primers and 13 Jbeta primers. The protocol was immunoSEQ multiplex PCR, while the TCRdb copy is restricted to in-frame clones and leaves out a portion. The data show about 160,000 clones, with around 82% seen just once and 9.5% to 12% held by the top ten. Material for sequencing was PBMCs. The receptor set was obtained from a man aged 50-59 years in good health and CMV-seropositive.

The V gene is TRBV27, the J gene TRBJ1-5; D perhaps matches TRBD1 (5 bases). The CDR3 loop spans 15 amino acids. CDR1 and CDR2 (germline): MNHEY, SMNVEV (reference sequence). The ends were cut back, 6 bases at V and 0 bases at J, with 12 bases in the middle. The CDR3 DNA is TGTGCCAGCAGCCCTCGGGGGGGTAGCAATCAGCCCCAGCATTTT. As protein: CASSPRGGSNQPQHF.

The chain couples TRBV28 to TRBJ2-3; 13 nucleotides align to TRBD2. V trimming: 2 bases; J trimming: 5 bases; junction bases outside the gene matches: 4. CDR1 is MDHEN, CDR2 SYDVKM, per germline. This CDR3 is built from 16 residues. The CDR3 spells CASSLRRLAGGDTQYF. Written as DNA, the CDR3 is TGTGCCAGCAGTTTAAGGCGACTAGCGGGAGGAGATACGCAGTATTTT.

In nucleotides, the CDR3 is TGTGCCACCAGCACACAGGCTAGCACAGATACGCAGTATTTT. Translation gives CATSTQASTDTQYF. This chain links TRBV15 with TRBJ2-3; D is possibly TRBD1 (5 bases). The CDR3 spans 14 residues. Between the trimmed V and J ends, which lost 4 bases and 0 bases, there was a span of 8 bases. The germline V gene has CDR1 LNHNV and CDR2 YYDKDF (reference sequence).

The chain recombines TRBV10-3 with TRBJ2-5, with D tentatively TRBD2 (6 bases). The CDR3 is 16 amino acids. Germline loops: CDR1 ENHRY, CDR2 SYGVKD. V was pared by 0 bases and J by 4 bases, with 15 bases between. The CDR3 spells CAISESGGKTGETQYF. CDR3 bases: TGTGCCATCAGTGAGTCTGGGGGGAAGACGGGAGAGACCCAGTACTTC.

V is TRBV11-2 and J is TRBJ1-1; D not certain. Germline V gene lookup returns CDR1 SGHAT and CDR2 FQNNGV. There are 15 residues in the CDR3. The ends were cut back, 1 base at V and 0 bases at J, with 9 bases in the middle. The CDR3 sequence is CASSLGGRMNTEAFF. The CDR3 DNA sequence: TGTGCCAGCAGCTTAGGCGGCCGTATGAACACTGAAGCTTTCTTT.

The rearrangement uses TRBV21-1 and TRBJ1-2; TRBD1, the table's D call, lacks a check against the DNA. TRBV21-1 is annotated as a pseudogene. CDR3 length: 15 residues. The CDR3 loop reads CASNPGTAGGYGYTF. In nucleotides, the CDR3 is TGTGCCAGCAACCCAGGGACAGCTGGTGGCTATGGCTACACCTTC.

This chain joins TRBV28 and TRBJ1-1; D is unclear. CDR1 is MDHEN and CDR2 is SYDVKM in the germline V gene. With 9 bases removed from V and 2 bases from J, the gap between germline ends came to 10 bases. The CDR3 sequence is 12 residues long. The CDR3 bases are TGTGCCAGTGGGCATTCAAACACTGAAGCTTTCTTT. It specifies CASGHSNTEAFF.

This clone was found once. The chain employs TRBV4-1 and TRBJ1-5, with D perhaps TRBD1 (5 bases). The CDR3 runs 14 residues. From germline, CDR1 is MGHRA and CDR2 YSYEKL. V gave up 1 base and J gave up 3 bases, with 7 bases separating them. The CDR3 DNA is TGCGCCAGCAGCCAAGTAGGGGTCAATCAGCCCCAGCATTTT. This codes for CASSQVGVNQPQHF.

This chain joins TRBV11-3 and TRBJ2-2; D perhaps matches TRBD2 (5 bases). V was pared by 1 base and J by 3 bases, with 9 bases between. Germline V CDR1 and CDR2: SGHNT, YENEEA. The CDR3 spans 15 residues. CDR3 amino acids: CASSLGTGYTGELFF. As DNA, the CDR3 is TGTGCCAGCAGCTTAGGCACGGGATACACCGGGGAGCTGTTTTTT.

In its sample, this clone was seen a few times. Other DNA sequences in the same sample also yield this CDR3. The rearrangement joins TRBV6-1 to TRBJ1-2; 9 bases agree with TRBD1. Germline V gene lookup returns CDR1 MNHNS and CDR2 SASEGT. The V and J ends lost 3 bases and 4 bases, in that order; junction bases with no gene match: 6. CDR3 length: 15 residues. CDR3 nucleotides: TGTGCCAGCAGTGAGGGGGGACAGGGTTTCTATGGCTACACCTTC. Translating gives CASSEGGQGFYGYTF.

This chain links TRBV5-1 with TRBJ1-4, with D perhaps matching TRBD1 (5 bases). Trimming left V 0 bases short and J 8 bases short, with 5 bases between. Germline V CDR1 and CDR2: SGHRS, YFSETQ. The length of the CDR3 is 12 residues. In nucleotides, the CDR3 is TGCGCCAGCAGCTTGGCAGGGGAAAAACTGTTTTTT. It yields the protein CASSLAGEKLFF.

The chain recombines TRBV6-6 with TRBJ2-2; D is unclear. Germline V lookup: CDR1 MNHNY, CDR2 SVGAGI (reference sequence). CDR3 length: 14 residues. V shed 4 bases and J shed 2 bases, with 8 bases lying between them. In DNA form, the CDR3 reads TGTGCCAGCAGTTCCCTTATCAACACCGGGGAGCTGTTTTTT. Protein sequence: CASSSLINTGELFF.

This clone was observed a few times. Germline is not matched at one junction end, which may reflect a read error. CDR3 region: CASSQGGSEAFF. The CDR3 coding sequence is TGTGCCAGCAGCCAGGGGGGAAGTGAAGCTTTCTTT. The chain carries TRBV4-1 and TRBJ1-1, with 7 bases fitting TRBD1. Germline V lookup: CDR1 MGHRA, CDR2 YSYEKL. CDR3 size: 12 residues.

V gene TRBV4-1 combines with J gene TRBJ1-1, with D maybe TRBD1 (5 bases). This CDR3 comprises 15 residues. Germline V gene lookup returns CDR1 MGHRA and CDR2 YSYEKL. Deletions cut 0 bases from V and 5 bases from J, with 13 bases between. CDR3 coding DNA: TGCGCCAGCAGCCAAGAACCCGCGGGGGGAACTGAAGCTTTCTTT. This sequence encodes CASSQEPAGGTEAFF.

This clone was recorded only once. The chain is built from TRBV19 and TRBJ2-7; the D gene is possibly TRBD1 (6 bases). Germline CDR1 and CDR2: LNHDA and SQIVND (reference sequence). The CDR3 covers 13 residues. V lost 4 bases, J lost 5 bases, and 12 bases lay in between. CDR3 loop: CASSNTGTHEQYF. In DNA, the CDR3 is TGTGCCAGTAGTAACACAGGGACCCACGAGCAGTACTTC.

V and J are TRBV7-2 and TRBJ1-1; tentative D call: TRBD1 (6 bases). The CDR3 contains 13 residues. Germline V gene lookup returns CDR1 SGHTA and CDR2 FQGNSA. V dropped 1 base and J dropped 5 bases, with 8 bases sitting between them. DNA of the CDR3: TGTGCCAGCAGCTTAGAACAGGGAACTGAAGCTTTCTTT. Residues: CASSLEQGTEAFF.

The sample holds one count of this clone. This rearrangement joins TRBV2 to TRBJ2-2; D is uncertain. The CDR3 spans 14 residues. Trimming shortened V by 7 bases and J by 0 bases, and 9 bases separated the two germline ends. The V gene's germline CDR1 is SNHLY and CDR2 FYNNEI. This CDR3 is CASMVGPNTGELFF. CDR3 sequence (DNA): TGTGCCAGCATGGTGGGCCCGAACACCGGGGAGCTGTTTTTT.

The chain combines TRBV6-5 with TRBJ1-2, with TRBD1 matching 9 bases. Trimming took 6 bases from V and 6 from J; bases not matched to a gene: 5. CDR3 length: 13 residues. CDR1 and CDR2 from the germline V gene are MNHEY and SVGAGI. The DNA for the CDR3 is TGTGCCAGCAGACCGACAGGGGGGGATGGCTACACCTTC. Encoded protein: CASRPTGGDGYTF.

The chain joins TRBV5-4 to TRBJ2-7, with TRBD2 matching over 11 bases. The CDR3 length is 14 residues. Losses at the gene ends were 3 bases for V and 7 bases for J; bases not matched to a gene: 6. The V gene's germline CDR1 is SGHNT and CDR2 YYREEE (reference sequence). The CDR3 loop reads CASSSGLAVGEQYF. In DNA form, the CDR3 reads TGTGCCAGCAGCTCGGGACTAGCGGTCGGAGAGCAGTACTTC.

The V and J genes are TRBV7-6 and TRBJ1-5; TRBD1 agrees at 7 bases. From germline, CDR1 is SGHVS and CDR2 FNYEAQ. Trimming cost V 5 bases and J 5 bases; bases outside gene matches: 6. The CDR3 totals 14 residues. The CDR3 here is CASSIRDSDQPQHF. The CDR3 DNA is TGTGCCAGCAGCATCCGGGACAGTGATCAGCCCCAGCATTTT.

Only a few counts were recorded for this clone. This chain connects TRBV6-5 to TRBJ2-5; perhaps TRBD2 as D (6 bases). The CDR3 is 14 residues long. V dropped 0 bases and J dropped 5 bases, with 10 bases sitting between them. Germline assignment: CDR1 MNHEY and CDR2 SVGAGI. The CDR3 reads CASSYSIGGETQYF. The CDR3 DNA reads as TGTGCCAGCAGTTACTCGATTGGGGGGGAGACCCAGTACTTC.

The chain employs TRBV28 and TRBJ2-7, with D uncertain. The CDR3 runs to 13 residues. The V end was cut by 1 base, the J end by 4 bases, with 8 bases between. Germline values: CDR1 MDHEN, CDR2 SYDVKM. The CDR3 region has the DNA TGTGCCAGCAGTTTATACAGAGAGTACGAGCAGTACTTC. This codes for CASSLYREYEQYF.

This chain connects TRBV7-3 to TRBJ2-1; weak D call: TRBD1 (6 bases). V lost 5 bases, J lost 4 bases, and 15 bases lay in between. Per germline, CDR1 SGHTA and CDR2 FQGTGA. This CDR3 has 15 amino acids. DNA for the CDR3: TGTGCCAGCAGCCCAGGGGCCGGGGCTTACAATGAGCAGTTCTTC. Protein sequence: CASSPGAGAYNEQFF.

The chain links TRBV6-5 to TRBJ1-2, with D possibly being TRBD1 (5 bases). This CDR3 spans 15 amino acids. CDR1 is MNHEY and CDR2 is SVGAGI in the germline V gene. V was shortened by 0 bases and J by 7 bases, with 15 bases between the two germline ends. The CDR3 sequence is CASSYSSQGYRGYTF. The CDR3 DNA sequence: TGTGCCAGCAGTTACTCGAGCCAGGGTTATCGTGGCTACACCTTC.

This clone occurred a few times. The CDR3: CASLDRGPATNEKLFF. The CDR3 nucleotides read TGTGCCAGCTTGGACAGGGGCCCTGCAACTAATGAAAAACTGTTTTTT. J is TRBJ1-4 and V is TRBV19, with 9 bases matching TRBD1. CDR1 and CDR2 from the germline V gene are LNHDA and SQIVND (reference sequence). This CDR3 spans 16 amino acids. V lost 9 bases, J lost 0 bases, and 8 bases stayed unmatched.

This clone was seen only a few times. The chain joins TRBV5-1 to TRBJ2-7, with D perhaps TRBD1 (6 bases). V lost 4 bases to trimming and J lost 4 bases, with 24 bases between them. Germline CDR1 SGHRS, CDR2 YFSETQ. The CDR3 is 17 residues long. Here the CDR3 DNA reads TGCGCCAGCAGCCTGAATGTTGCAGGGGCCCTTGGGTACGAGCAGTACTTC. This codes for CASSLNVAGALGYEQYF.

CDR3 region: CASSPEVTETQYF. CDR3 nucleotide sequence: TGTGCCAGCAGCCCCGAAGTTACTGAGACCCAGTACTTC. V is TRBV5-4 and J is TRBJ2-5; D unclear. CDR1 SGHNT and CDR2 YYREEE come from the germline V gene (reference sequence). The V and J ends lost 4 bases and 5 bases respectively, with 12 bases between them. This CDR3 is built from 13 residues.

This clone occurred once. The chain carries TRBV11-3 and TRBJ2-1; 9 bases match TRBD2. The CDR3 runs to 15 residues. Trimming cost V 5 bases and J 4 bases; bases outside gene matches: 6. Per the germline V gene, CDR1 is SGHNT and CDR2 is YENEEA. CDR3 bases: TGTGCCAGCAGCGAACGTGGACTAGCGTACAATGAGCAGTTCTTC. Translation: CASSERGLAYNEQFF.

The J gene is TRBJ2-7, the V gene TRBV4-2, with 13 bases lining up with TRBD2. Germline V gene lookup returns CDR1 LGHNA and CDR2 YNFKEQ. V gave up 2 bases and J gave up 7 bases; unmatched junction bases: 5. This CDR3 has 15 amino acids. As DNA, the CDR3 is TGTGCCAGCAGCCAACCCGGACTAGCGGGGGTTGAGCAGTACTTC. Its translation is CASSQPGLAGVEQYF.